Detailed here is one TCR beta chain. This entry comes from a study of cytomegalovirus exposure and HLA in healthy donors. Study-wide context: An early data release held 79 million or so unique TCRs from HLA-typed donors.

PCR used 60 Vbeta primers and 13 Jbeta primers. The table came from immunoSEQ multiplex PCR; TCRdb's copy has only in-frame clones and leaves some out. In the table there are around 100,000 clones, roughly 80% of which are singletons. Per germline, CDR1 LGHNA and CDR2 YNFKEQ. V was clipped by 0 bases and J by 2 bases, with 12 bases between them. The CDR3 length is 16 residues. Sample: PBMCs. The clonotype was recovered from a man aged 30 to 45 in good health and CMV-seropositive. The chain is built from TRBV4-2 and TRBJ2-3; unclear D gene. In DNA, the CDR3 is TGTGCCAGCAGCCAAGATACGACTCGAATCACAGATACGCAGTATTTT. This encodes CASSQDTTRITDTQYF.